One T cell receptor (beta chain) is described in this entry. The data derive from a study of blood T cell repertoires in COVID-19. Whole-study context: Collection of acute and convalescent COVID-19 samples took place in the United States, Italy and Spain.

Sequencing was performed with immunoSEQ multiplex PCR; in TCRdb, only in-frame clones are kept and a portion is missing. The profile covers around 310,000 clones, with 80% to 95% appearing a single time and 6.8% taken by the ten largest. Germline V gene data show CDR1 as SGHDN and CDR2 as FVKESK. This CDR3 comprises 14 residues. V gave up 2 bases and J gave up 9 bases, with 11 bases separating them. V usage is TRBV14 and J usage is TRBJ1-6; a weak D match, TRBD1 (6 bases). Material: peripheral blood. This clonotype was sampled from a woman aged 25 to 39 with COVID-19, enrolled during active disease. CDR3 nucleotides: TGTGCCAGCAGCCAATTAACAGGGAGTTCACCCCTCCACTTT. Amino acid sequence: CASSQLTGSSPLHF.